The next 22 T cell receptor beta chains were all read from a single sample in a study of blood T cell repertoires in COVID-19. The method was immunoSEQ multiplex PCR; TCRdb's version includes in-frame clones alone and lacks a portion of them. There are about 150,000 clones in the sample; 70% to 90% occur only once, and around 4% lies in the top ten. The sequenced sample consisted of peripheral blood. The source is a woman in her 70s with acute or convalescent COVID-19.

The rearrangement links TRBV7-2 to TRBJ2-5; TRBD2 matches 10 bases. Trimming cost V 4 bases and J 14 bases; bases outside gene matches: 22. Germline V gene lookup returns CDR1 SGHTA and CDR2 FQGNSA. The CDR3 consists of 17 residues. CDR3 in amino acids: CASSWGASSGSPGVSYF. CDR3 nucleotide sequence: TGTGCCAGCAGCTGGGGGGCGTCTAGCGGGAGCCCGGGGGTATCTTACTTC. Using reference TRBV7-2 and TRBJ2-5 for the parts outside the CDR3, the full variable domain is GAGVSQSPSNKVTEKGKDVELRCDPISGHTALYWYRQSLGQGLEFLIYFQGNSAPDKSGLPSDRFSAERTGGSVSTLTIQRTQQEDSAVYLCASSWGASSGSPGVSYFGPGTRLLVL.

CDR3 coding DNA: TGTGCCAGCAGTTACCGGGGGGGACAGCCCCAGCATTTT. Its translation: CASSYRGGQPQHF. The chain has TRBV6-5 and TRBJ1-5; a possible D gene is TRBD1 (5 bases). The length of the CDR3 is 13 residues. Germline loops: CDR1 MNHEY, CDR2 SVGAGI. V shed 2 bases and J shed 7 bases, with 9 bases lying between them.

About this clone: The identical CDR3 is also encoded by other nucleotide sequences in the sample. The chain is built from TRBV27 and TRBJ1-1; the D gene is possibly TRBD1 (5 bases). V lost 0 bases, J lost 0 bases, and 8 bases lay in between. The CDR3 is made up of 15 amino acids. Germline V gene sequence: CDR1 MNHEY, CDR2 SMNVEV (reference sequence). This CDR3 is CASSLSGGMNTEAFF. Here the CDR3 DNA reads TGTGCCAGCAGTTTATCGGGGGGAATGAACACTGAAGCTTTCTTT.

The rearrangement uses TRBV7-2 and TRBJ2-3; 14 nucleotides agree with TRBD2. CDR3 size: 17 residues. V shed 4 bases, J shed 5 bases, and the junction held 8 bases outside the gene matches. CDR1 is SGHTA and CDR2 is FQGNSA in the germline V gene. CDR3 amino acids: CASSSGLAGVGGDTQYF. The CDR3 DNA is TGTGCCAGCAGCTCGGGACTAGCGGGAGTCGGCGGAGATACGCAGTATTTT. The whole variable domain, filled in from reference TRBV7-2 and TRBJ2-3, reads GAGVSQSPSNKVTEKGKDVELRCDPISGHTALYWYRQSLGQGLEFLIYFQGNSAPDKSGLPSDRFSAERTGGSVSTLTIQRTQQEDSAVYLCASSSGLAGVGGDTQYFGPGTRLTVL.

The V and J genes are TRBV7-6 and TRBJ2-7; no definite D call. CDR3 size: 15 residues. Germline V lookup: CDR1 SGHVS, CDR2 FNYEAQ. The V end was cut by 4 bases, the J end by 6 bases, with 19 bases between. The CDR3: CASSSVEASASEQYF. As DNA, the CDR3 is TGTGCCAGCAGCTCGGTTGAGGCTAGTGCTAGCGAGCAGTACTTC.

This rearrangement joins TRBV10-3 to TRBJ1-1; the match to TRBD1 covers 7 bases. Germline values: CDR1 ENHRY, CDR2 SYGVKD. The CDR3 covers 14 residues. V lost 6 bases and J lost 3; bases outside the gene matches: 7. This CDR3 is CAISPQGKDTEAFF. In DNA form, the CDR3 reads TGTGCCATCAGCCCACAGGGGAAGGACACTGAAGCTTTCTTT.

The genes are TRBV5-4 and TRBJ2-6, with unresolved D. Looked up from germline, CDR1 is SGHNT and CDR2 is YYREEE (reference sequence). With 0 bases removed from V and 0 bases from J, the gap between germline ends came to 10 bases. There are 17 residues in the CDR3. The CDR3 loop reads CASSLVQANSGANVLTF. CDR3 sequence (DNA): TGTGCCAGCAGCTTGGTGCAGGCGAACTCTGGGGCCAACGTCCTGACTTTC.

The chain combines TRBV11-2 with TRBJ2-7; TRBD1 matches 9 bases. V was pared by 0 bases and J by 3 bases, with 3 bases of the junction left unmatched. This CDR3 spans 15 amino acids. Germline V lookup: CDR1 SGHAT, CDR2 FQNNGV. This CDR3 is CASSLERTGVYEQYF. The CDR3 DNA follows: TGTGCCAGCAGCTTAGAAAGGACAGGGGTCTACGAGCAGTACTTC.

The J gene is TRBJ2-7, the V gene TRBV9, with 7 bases aligning to TRBD2. The V gene end was trimmed by 3 bases and the J gene end by 3 bases; junction bases not matched to a gene: 12. Germline V lookup: CDR1 SGDLS, CDR2 YYNGEE. The CDR3 has 16 amino acids. CDR3 protein: CASSATRREWHYEQYF. In DNA form, the CDR3 reads TGTGCCAGCAGCGCGACTCGGCGGGAGTGGCACTACGAGCAGTACTTC. The whole variable domain, remainder taken from reference TRBV9 and TRBJ2-7, is DSGVTQTPKHLITATGQRVTLRCSPRSGDLSVYWYQQSLDQGLQFLIQYYNGEERAKGNILERFSAQQFPDLHSELNLSSLELGDSALYFCASSATRREWHYEQYFGPGTRLTVT.

This rearrangement joins TRBV19 to TRBJ1-1; 9 nucleotides line up with TRBD1. The CDR3 totals 14 residues. Germline V CDR1 and CDR2: LNHDA, SQIVND (reference sequence). J gave up 1 base and V 4 bases, and 1 base lay outside the gene matches. Here the CDR3 DNA reads TGTGCCAGTAGTAGGGGACAGGGGAACACTGAAGCTTTCTTT. This translates into CASSRGQGNTEAFF.

V and J are TRBV6-5 and TRBJ2-7; TRBD1 might be the D (6 bases). Trimming took 0 bases from V and 2 from J, leaving 14 bases between them. There are 16 residues in the CDR3. The germline gives CDR1 MNHEY, CDR2 SVGAGI. The CDR3, as DNA: TGTGCCAGCAGTTACTCTCCGGGACATCAAACCTACGAGCAGTACTTC. Amino acids: CASSYSPGHQTYEQYF.

This chain connects TRBV7-8 to TRBJ2-7; 9 bases map to TRBD2. Germline V gives CDR1 SGHVS, CDR2 FQNEAQ. V gave up 4 bases and J gave up 5 bases; unmatched junction bases: 12. The CDR3 runs 16 residues. The CDR3 loop is CASSSVPLLAGHEQYF. The DNA for the CDR3 is TGTGCCAGCAGCTCGGTCCCGTTGCTAGCGGGACACGAGCAGTACTTC.

V usage is TRBV28 and J usage is TRBJ1-4; 9 nucleotides line up with TRBD1. The ends lost 4 bases at V and 7 bases at J; junction bases unmatched: 19. Germline CDR1 is MDHEN and CDR2 is SYDVKM. CDR3 length: 19 residues. The CDR3 region has the DNA TGTGCCAGCAGTTCAGTTGGAACAGGGGGCGTCTTCGAGGGTGAAAAACTGTTTTTT. Encoded protein: CASSSVGTGGVFEGEKLFF.

The chain employs TRBV7-9 and TRBJ2-2, with 8 bases identical to TRBD2. Germline loops: CDR1 SEHNR, CDR2 FQNEAQ (reference sequence). After removal of 4 bases from V and 4 bases from J, the junction contained 8 bases not matched to a gene. CDR3 length: 16 amino acids. The CDR3 reads CASSSHDSGATGELFF. CDR3 sequence (DNA): TGTGCCAGCAGCTCCCATGATAGCGGGGCCACCGGGGAGCTGTTTTTT. Full variable domain (missing parts from reference TRBV7-9 and TRBJ2-2): DTGVSQNPRHKITKRGQNVTFRCDPISEHNRLYWYRQTLGQGPEFLTYFQNEAQLEKSRLLSDRFSAERPKGSFSTLEIQRTEQGDSAMYLCASSSHDSGATGELFFGEGSRLTVL.

The chain employs TRBV11-1 and TRBJ2-1, with TRBD2 matching over 9 bases. Germline V gene data show CDR1 as SGHAT and CDR2 as FQDESV (reference sequence). J lost 4 bases, V lost 1 base, and 2 bases had no gene match. The CDR3 extends over 15 amino acids. CDR3: CASSLDSGSYNEQFF. The CDR3, as DNA: TGTGCCAGCAGCTTAGATAGCGGGAGTTACAATGAGCAGTTCTTC.

J is TRBJ2-2 and V is TRBV10-3, with D tentatively TRBD1 (5 bases). The V gene lost 0 bases and the J gene lost 6 bases, with 8 bases spanning the gap. CDR1 and CDR2 (germline): ENHRY, SYGVKD. The CDR3 length is 14 residues. The CDR3 loop is CAISESRDAGELFF. The CDR3 DNA is TGTGCCATCAGTGAGTCCAGGGATGCCGGGGAGCTGTTTTTT.

The chain has TRBV4-1 and TRBJ2-3; maybe TRBD1 (5 bases). Germline assignment: CDR1 MGHRA and CDR2 YSYEKL. Deletions cut 4 bases from V and 3 bases from J, with 14 bases between. The CDR3 is 15 amino acids. Here the CDR3 DNA reads TGCGCCAGCAGCCGGGCGACAGCGAGAACAGATACGCAGTATTTT. It specifies CASSRATARTDTQYF.

This clone was counted only a few times. V is TRBV19 and J is TRBJ1-1; a possible D gene is TRBD1 (5 bases). Germline values: CDR1 LNHDA, CDR2 SQIVND (reference sequence). CDR3 length equals 14 residues. The V end lost 3 bases, the J end lost 1 base, and 9 bases lay between the germline ends. The CDR3 loop is CASSIRQGNTEAFF. The CDR3 DNA reads as TGTGCCAGTAGTATTCGGCAGGGGAACACTGAAGCTTTCTTT.

V gene TRBV11-2 combines with J gene TRBJ2-5; 11 nucleotides line up with TRBD2. Germline CDR1 SGHAT, CDR2 FQNNGV. The V gene end was trimmed by 5 bases and the J gene end by 4 bases; junction bases not matched to a gene: 3. The CDR3 is 14 residues long. The CDR3 region has the DNA TGTGCCAGCAGCGCTAGCGGGGGGAGAGAGACCCAGTACTTC. Its protein is CASSASGGRETQYF.

This clone was counted between two and nine times. The rearrangement joins TRBV7-2 to TRBJ2-7; TRBD2 aligns across 8 bases. The ends lost 2 bases at V and 6 bases at J; junction bases unmatched: 6. From germline, CDR1 is SGHTA and CDR2 FQGNSA. This CDR3 comprises 14 residues. The CDR3 loop is CASSLKGLVIEQYF. In DNA form, the CDR3 reads TGTGCCAGCAGCTTAAAGGGACTAGTTATCGAGCAGTACTTC. The whole variable domain, filled in from reference TRBV7-2 and TRBJ2-7, reads GAGVSQSPSNKVTEKGKDVELRCDPISGHTALYWYRQSLGQGLEFLIYFQGNSAPDKSGLPSDRFSAERTGGSVSTLTIQRTQQEDSAVYLCASSLKGLVIEQYFGPGTRLTVT.

V gene TRBV6-5 combines with J gene TRBJ2-5; 11 bases are a match to TRBD1. CDR1 MNHEY and CDR2 SVGAGI come from the germline V gene. V shed 6 bases, J shed 5 bases, and the junction held 2 bases outside the gene matches. The CDR3 covers 13 residues. CDR3: CASRGTGGETQYF. CDR3 coding DNA: TGTGCCAGCAGAGGGACAGGGGGTGAGACCCAGTACTTC.

V gene TRBV10-3 combines with J gene TRBJ2-5; 9 positions match TRBD2. V gave up 7 bases and J gave up 5 bases; unmatched junction bases: 8. CDR3 length: 14 amino acids. Germline V gene lookup returns CDR1 ENHRY and CDR2 SYGVKD. Here the CDR3 reads CAIKAGGPGETQYF. In nucleotides, the CDR3 is TGTGCCATCAAGGCGGGGGGGCCTGGCGAGACCCAGTACTTC.